The 31 T cell receptor beta chains below were found in one sample sequenced in a study of T cell repertoires in cytomegalovirus infection. TCRdb reprocessed the reads with MiXCR, giving one entry per CDR3 protein. The sample records a few hundred thousand distinct CDR3 sequences, approximately 35% being singletons. These receptors have no known antigen. This sample comprised cultured PBMCs, obtained from culture after CMV antigen stimulation. The source of these receptors is a human donor in good health (CMV status not recorded). Some clones in this sample may be carry-over from other donors' samples.

The chain recombines TRBV28 with TRBJ2-5; D ambiguous. Trimming shortened V by 7 bases and J by 1 base, and 10 bases separated the two germline ends. CDR3 size: 13 residues. CDR1 and CDR2 from the germline V gene are MDHEN and SYDVKM. CDR3 loop: CASTQSFQETQYF. The CDR3 DNA is TGTGCCAGCACCCAGTCGTTCCAAGAGACCCAGTACTTC.

V usage is TRBV5-1 and J usage is TRBJ1-4; no firm D call. CDR1 and CDR2 from the germline V gene are SGHRS and YFSETQ. This CDR3 has 15 amino acids. V dropped 4 bases and J dropped 2 bases, with 12 bases sitting between them. The CDR3 nucleotides read TGCGCCAGCAGCCCAACCCCAAGTACTAATGAAAAACTGTTTTTT. It encodes CASSPTPSTNEKLFF.

The rearrangement links TRBV6-2 or TRBV6-3 to TRBJ2-1; 8 bases map to TRBD2. Trimming removed 9 bases from V and 0 bases from J; junction bases left unmatched: 4. Germline CDR1 reads MNHEY; CDR2 reads SVGEGT. CDR3 length: 14 amino acids. DNA for the CDR3: TGTGCCAGTAAACTAGCGGTCTCCTACAATGAGCAGTTCTTC. Its translation: CASKLAVSYNEQFF.

The chain links TRBV6-2 or TRBV6-3 to TRBJ2-7; 10 nucleotides match TRBD1. V trimming: 2 bases; J trimming: 3 bases; junction bases outside the gene matches: 7. CDR1 is MNHEY, CDR2 SVGEGT, per germline. CDR3 length equals 16 residues. CDR3 amino acids: CASSYATGGGRYEQYV. Written as DNA, the CDR3 is TGTGCCAGCAGTTACGCGACAGGGGGCGGCCGCTACGAGCAGTACGTC.

This clonotype was picked up many times. V usage is TRBV7-2 and J usage is TRBJ1-2; D unclear. The CDR3 totals 14 residues. CDR1 and CDR2 (germline): SGHTA, FQGNSA. V lost 5 bases, J lost 1 base, and 11 bases lay in between. The CDR3 bases are TGTGCCAGCAGCCCCACTGGGTATAACTATGGCTACACCTTC. The encoded protein is CASSPTGYNYGYTF.

The chain couples TRBV6-4 to TRBJ1-5; TRBD1 might be the D (6 bases). The CDR3 has 16 amino acids. Germline loops: CDR1 MRHNA, CDR2 SNTAGT. V was cut by 6 bases and J by 0 bases, with 15 bases left in between. The CDR3 loop reads CASRRGTKSSNQPQHF. CDR3 sequence (DNA): TGTGCCAGCAGGAGAGGGACAAAAAGTAGCAATCAGCCCCAGCATTTT.

This clonotype has only a few counts. The genes are TRBV7-2 and TRBJ1-4; D remains unclear. Per the germline V gene, CDR1 is SGHTA and CDR2 is FQGNSA. The V and J ends lost 3 bases and 6 bases respectively, with 8 bases between them. The CDR3 covers 13 residues. CDR3 DNA: TGTGCCAGCAGCTTTAGGCCCGATGAAAAACTGTTTTTT. As protein: CASSFRPDEKLFF.

This clonotype was counted a few times. The rearrangement links TRBV19 to TRBJ2-3; possibly TRBD1 for D (5 bases). This CDR3 is built from 15 residues. Trimming removed 1 base at V and 2 bases at J, with 10 bases between. Germline V gene lookup returns CDR1 LNHDA and CDR2 SQIVND (reference sequence). The CDR3 reads CASSIGRDFTDTQYF. CDR3 coding DNA: TGTGCCAGTAGTATAGGCAGGGATTTCACAGATACGCAGTATTTT. Full variable domain (rest looked up from reference TRBV19 and TRBJ2-3): DGGITQSPKYLFRKEGQNVTLSCEQNLNHDAMYWYRQDPGQGLRLIYYSQIVNDFQKGDIAEGYSVSREKKESFPLTVTSAQKNPTAFYLCASSIGRDFTDTQYFGPGTRLTVL.

The V and J genes are TRBV7-2 and TRBJ2-1; D is uncertain. The CDR3 runs to 16 residues. The V end was cut by 5 bases, the J end by 3 bases, with 17 bases between. Germline lookup yields CDR1 SGHTA and CDR2 FQGNSA. The CDR3 reads CASSVNLIGGYNEQFF. The CDR3 nucleotides read TGTGCCAGCAGCGTAAACCTCATCGGCGGCTACAATGAGCAGTTCTTC. Full variable domain (remainder filled in from reference TRBV7-2 and TRBJ2-1): GAGVSQSPSNKVTEKGKDVELRCDPISGHTALYWYRQSLGQGLEFLIYFQGNSAPDKSGLPSDRFSAERTGGSVSTLTIQRTQQEDSAVYLCASSVNLIGGYNEQFFGPGTRLTVL.

V usage is TRBV7-2 and J usage is TRBJ2-7; TRBD1 matches at 8 bases. This CDR3 region has 13 residues. Germline CDR1 reads SGHTA; CDR2 reads FQGNSA. The V gene end was trimmed by 9 bases and the J gene end by 6 bases; junction bases not matched to a gene: 10. The CDR3 sequence is CASGDPGTGEQYF. CDR3 bases: TGTGCCAGTGGGGACCCGGGGACAGGCGAGCAGTACTTC.

The J gene is TRBJ2-7, the V gene TRBV28, with D tentatively TRBD2 (5 bases). This CDR3 comprises 15 residues. The V end lost 7 bases, the J end lost 0 bases, and 16 bases lay between the germline ends. Germline V gene sequence: CDR1 MDHEN, CDR2 SYDVKM. CDR3 region: CASIPGGASSYEQYF. Written as DNA, the CDR3 is TGTGCCAGCATCCCCGGAGGAGCGTCCTCCTACGAGCAGTACTTC.

In its sample, this clonotype was seen many times. The gene calls are TRBV7-2 and TRBJ1-5; TRBD1 might be the D (5 bases). The germline V gene encodes CDR1 SGHTA and CDR2 FQGNSA. The CDR3 is made up of 15 amino acids. With 2 bases removed from V and 1 base from J, the gap between germline ends came to 9 bases. The chain's CDR3 is CASSLLGASNQPQHF. CDR3 nucleotide sequence: TGTGCCAGCAGCTTACTAGGGGCAAGCAATCAGCCCCAGCATTTT. The whole variable domain, filled in from reference TRBV7-2 and TRBJ1-5, reads GAGVSQSPSNKVTEKGKDVELRCDPISGHTALYWYRQSLGQGLEFLIYFQGNSAPDKSGLPSDRFSAERTGGSVSTLTIQRTQQEDSAVYLCASSLLGASNQPQHFGDGTRLSIL.

The gene calls are TRBV2 and TRBJ1-2; D may be TRBD1 (5 bases). Trimming shortened V by 4 bases and J by 8 bases, and 17 bases separated the two germline ends. Per the germline V gene, CDR1 is SNHLY and CDR2 is FYNNEI. The CDR3 runs 14 residues. The CDR3 coding sequence is TGTGCCAGCAGTGCAAATCAGGGATCACAAGGCTACACCTTC. This codes for CASSANQGSQGYTF. Combining the CDR3 with reference TRBV2 and TRBJ1-2 gives the whole variable domain EPEVTQTPSHQVTQMGQEVILRCVPISNHLYFYWYRQILGQKVEFLVSFYNNEISEKSEIFDDQFSVERPDGSNFTLKIRSTKLEDSAMYFCASSANQGSQGYTFGSGTRLTVV.

This clonotype was seen more than once but under ten times. The chain is built from TRBV7-2 and TRBJ2-1; D unresolved. Trimming removed 1 base from V and 3 bases from J, with 16 bases in between. The CDR3 has 17 residues. Germline CDR1 reads SGHTA; CDR2 reads FQGNSA. CDR3 loop: CASSLVFQPKNYNEQFF. CDR3 in DNA: TGTGCCAGCAGCTTAGTTTTCCAGCCGAAGAACTACAATGAGCAGTTCTTC.

This clonotype was detected a few times. V gene TRBV14 combines with J gene TRBJ2-7, with 15 nucleotides matching TRBD2. V shed 4 bases and J 7 bases; nucleotides not matched to a gene: 5. The CDR3 is 15 amino acids. CDR1 is SGHDN, CDR2 FVKESK, per germline. CDR3 amino acids: CASSPPGTSGREQYF. The CDR3 DNA reads as TGTGCCAGCAGCCCCCCCGGGACTAGCGGGAGGGAGCAGTACTTC.

The chain joins TRBV12-3 or TRBV12-4 to TRBJ2-6; no clear D. The CDR3 is made up of 15 amino acids. V was cut by 6 bases and J by 3 bases, with 12 bases left in between. The CDR3 sequence: CASRRLVVGANVLTF. The CDR3 DNA reads TGTGCCAGCAGACGCCTAGTGGTTGGGGCCAACGTCCTGACTTTC.

This clonotype came up a few times. The chain joins TRBV4-3 to TRBJ2-1; the match to TRBD2 covers 8 bases. Trimming at V came to 6 bases and at J to 5 bases, leaving 9 bases not matched to a gene. The germline CDR1 and CDR2 sequences are LGHNA and YSLEER. The CDR3 runs to 15 residues. The CDR3 region has the DNA TGCGCCAGCAGTGTTTCCGGGGGGGGGAACAATGAGCAGTTCTTC. This encodes CASSVSGGGNNEQFF.

The chain uses TRBV7-9 and TRBJ2-7, with a weak D call TRBD1 (5 bases). From germline, CDR1 is SEHNR and CDR2 FQNEAQ (reference sequence). The CDR3 is 11 residues long. The germline V and J ends were trimmed by 1 base and 7 bases, with 5 bases remaining between them. CDR3 protein: CASSLDREQYF. The CDR3 DNA is TGTGCCAGCAGCTTAGACAGGGAGCAGTACTTC.

This clonotype was observed a handful of times. V gene TRBV28 combines with J gene TRBJ1-1; D call uncertain. The CDR3 is 12 residues long. V shed 4 bases and J shed 9 bases, with 12 bases lying between them. In germline, CDR1 is MDHEN, CDR2 SYDVKM. The DNA of the CDR3 is TGTGCCAGCAGTTCCATTGTCTGGCAAGCTTTCTTT. Translating it yields CASSSIVWQAFF.

This clonotype was observed a handful of times. The chain uses TRBV20-1 and TRBJ2-5; 7 positions match TRBD2. Unmatched junction bases numbered 5, after V lost 1 base and J lost 0 bases. The CDR3 spans 15 residues. Germline CDR1 is DFQATT and CDR2 is SNEGSKA (reference sequence). The CDR3 DNA sequence: TGCAGTGCTAGAGGTGGGCGGGGGAACCAAGAGACCCAGTACTTC. Translation gives CSARGGRGNQETQYF.

The genes are TRBV12-3 or TRBV12-4 and TRBJ2-1; 7 bases are shared with TRBD2. The CDR3 runs to 13 residues. V was clipped by 3 bases and J by 4 bases; unmatched bases: 0. DNA of the CDR3: TGTGCCAGCAGTTTGCGGGGGTACAATGAGCAGTTCTTC. Its protein product is CASSLRGYNEQFF.

This clonotype was seen only a few times. The chain employs TRBV6-2 or TRBV6-3 and TRBJ2-7; 14 bases fit TRBD2. Germline trimming cut 6 bases from V and 4 bases from J; bases unmatched to any gene: 5. Germline CDR1 reads MNHEY; CDR2 reads SVGEGT. This CDR3 region has 15 residues. The CDR3 sequence is CASRGGLAGEYEQYF. CDR3 nucleotides: TGTGCCAGCAGGGGGGGACTAGCGGGAGAGTACGAGCAGTACTTC.

This clonotype has a handful of counts. The CDR3 loop is CASSYLLGREQYV. DNA for the CDR3: TGTGCCAGCAGTTATCTCCTAGGACGCGAGCAGTACGTC. V is TRBV6-2 or TRBV6-3 and J is TRBJ2-7; D ambiguous. Germline V CDR1 and CDR2: MNHEY, SVGEGT. Deletions cut 3 bases from V and 6 bases from J, with 12 bases between. The CDR3 runs to 13 residues.

The rearrangement uses TRBV7-6 and TRBJ1-1; D possibly corresponds to TRBD1 (5 bases). Germline CDR1 reads SGHVS; CDR2 reads FNYEAQ. The ends were cut back, 5 bases at V and 1 base at J, with 17 bases in the middle. This CDR3 contains 16 residues. This CDR3 is CASSLGQFSTNTEAFF. The CDR3 DNA reads TGTGCCAGCAGCCTGGGGCAGTTTAGTACGAACACTGAAGCTTTCTTT.

The table lists this clonotype with a few counts. This chain uses TRBV6-2 or TRBV6-3 with TRBJ1-2; no clear D gene. Trimming took off 4 bases at V and 10 bases at J, with 22 bases between the two ends. The CDR3 totals 15 residues. The germline V gene encodes CDR1 MNHEY and CDR2 SVGEGT. The CDR3, as DNA: TGTGCCAGCAGTTTCCCGATGCAGGTCGCCTCCTCCTACACCTTC. Amino acids: CASSFPMQVASSYTF.

In its sample, this clonotype was seen a few times. The gene calls are TRBV7-6 and TRBJ1-1; a weak D match, TRBD1 (5 bases). CDR3 length: 14 amino acids. V was cut by 4 bases and J by 4 bases, with 13 bases left in between. Per germline, CDR1 SGHVS and CDR2 FNYEAQ. CDR3 in DNA: TGTGCCAGCAGCTCCTTGGGGGGACCCACTGAAGCTTTCTTT. Translating gives CASSSLGGPTEAFF.

This clonotype was counted a few times. This sequence joins TRBV27 and TRBJ1-2; a weak D match, TRBD1 (5 bases). CDR1 and CDR2 (germline): MNHEY, SMNVEV (reference sequence). The germline V and J ends were trimmed by 6 bases and 4 bases, with 12 bases remaining between them. The CDR3 runs 13 residues. The CDR3 DNA follows: TGTGCCAGCAGCCCCACCGGGGCCTATGGCTACACCTTC. Its translation: CASSPTGAYGYTF.

The chain joins TRBV6-6 to TRBJ2-7; D perhaps matches TRBD1 (6 bases). The ends were cut back, 7 bases at V and 0 bases at J, with 10 bases in the middle. CDR3 length equals 13 residues. Germline assignment: CDR1 MNHNY and CDR2 SVGAGI (reference sequence). The CDR3, as DNA: TGTGCCAGCAAAGACAGGAGCTCCTACGAGCAGTACGTC. As protein: CASKDRSSYEQYV.

The chain carries TRBV12-3 or TRBV12-4 and TRBJ2-3; TRBD1 matches 9 bases. J lost 7 bases, V lost 4 bases, and 12 bases had no gene match. The CDR3 consists of 16 residues. The CDR3 DNA reads as TGTGCCAGCAGTTGGGACAGGGATCCCCGGCTTTATACGCAGTATTTT. It is translated as CASSWDRDPRLYTQYF.

The CDR3 nucleotides are TGTGCCAGCGGAATGGGGCAGGGCGATATGAACACTGAAGCTTTCTTT. This encodes CASGMGQGDMNTEAFF. V usage is TRBV28 and J usage is TRBJ1-1, with D tentatively TRBD1 (5 bases). Trimming removed 8 bases from V and 0 bases from J, with 19 bases in between. This CDR3 is built from 16 residues. Germline loops: CDR1 MDHEN, CDR2 SYDVKM.

V usage is TRBV12-3 or TRBV12-4 and J usage is TRBJ2-3; 10 bases line up with TRBD2. The CDR3 contains 15 residues. The V and J ends lost 7 bases and 1 base, in that order; junction bases with no gene match: 5. DNA for the CDR3: TGTGCCAGCACCGCCGGGACTAGCGGCACAGATACGCAGTATTTT. Its protein product is CASTAGTSGTDTQYF.